This T cell receptor (beta chain) was retrieved from a study of blood T cell repertoires in COVID-19. Study overall: Acute-phase and convalescent COVID-19 samples originated in the United States, Italy and Spain. T cells, B-cell-depleted T cells, or PBMCs supplied cDNA or gDNA.

Germline assignment: CDR1 LNHNV and CDR2 YYDKDF (reference sequence). This CDR3 comprises 15 residues. The germline V and J ends were trimmed by 6 bases and 3 bases, with 16 bases remaining between them. How the authors handled the data: Reference gene primer amplification gave estimated nucleated cell counts. The data were produced by immunoSEQ multiplex PCR, yet TCRdb's version contains in-frame clones alone and is incomplete. That table is the source of V, J and clone size, and D and trimming were worked out from the DNA. The data show about 100,000 clones, approximately 84% seen once. The sequence derives from a man aged 25-45 years in a cohort sampled during active COVID-19. This chain uses TRBV15 with TRBJ2-3; D might be TRBD1 (5 bases). The sample comprised peripheral blood. The CDR3 DNA sequence: TGTGCCACCAGTAACCCGGACAAGGCTACAGATACGCAGTATTTT. It translates to CATSNPDKATDTQYF.